This TCR beta chain was recorded in a study of T cells after yellow fever vaccination. TCRdb reprocessed the 5' RACE reads via MiXCR and lists one record per CDR3 protein. The repertoire holds some 240,000 distinct CDR3 sequences, with about 3.7% as singletons. The CDR3 loop spans 15 amino acids. In germline, CDR1 is SGHTA, CDR2 FQGNSA. V lost 5 bases to trimming and J lost 6 bases; unmatched junction nucleotides: 7. This clonotype was picked up many times. The genes are TRBV7-2 and TRBJ2-2; TRBD2 matches at 9 bases. The TCR comes from a man younger than 35 who received the YFV17D yellow fever vaccine. The sample consisted of PBMCs, taken 15 days after the yellow fever booster vaccination. CDR3 nucleotide sequence: TGTGCCAGCAGCCCACAAGCGGGGGGATCCGGGGAGCTGTTTTTT. Translating it yields CASSPQAGGSGELFF. Filled out from reference TRBV7-2 and TRBJ2-2, the complete variable domain reads GAGVSQSPSNKVTEKGKDVELRCDPISGHTALYWYRQSLGQGLEFLIYFQGNSAPDKSGLPSDRFSAERTGGSVSTLTIQRTQQEDSAVYLCASSPQAGGSGELFFGEGSRLTVL.